The sequence of this T cell receptor beta chain was determined in a study of blood T cell repertoires in COVID-19 (dated by TCRdb to 2020 to 2022). With regard to the full study: Samples covering the acute and convalescent phases of COVID-19 were provided by collaborators in the United States, Italy and Spain. The prospective study material was composed of cDNA or gDNA derived from T cells, B-cell-depleted T cells, or PBMCs. Where available, HLA class I and class II types were obtained from metadata supplied by the sample provider rather than from assay-based typing. A freely available public database, intended as a resource for researchers studying the immune response to SARS-CoV-2, is where the repertoires were released. The samples were drawn from the first 160 participants of the ongoing ImmuneRACE study and from 950 to 1,500 subjects provided by 6 global collaborators. Subjects who had been exposed to COVID-19, were actively infected with it, or had recovered from it provided the deeply sampled blood TCRbeta repertoires that made up the dataset. The sample metadata nearly always contained a de-identified subject ID, COVID-19 status, age in years and sex.

The immunoSEQ Assay, a bias-controlled multiplex PCR, was used to amplify TCRbeta CDR3 regions from genomic DNA. In the source study's methods: Nucleated cell counts per sample were estimated from amplification of reference gene primers within the assay. To quantify the absolute abundance of each unique TCRbeta CDR3 rearrangement, sequence reads were collapsed and filtered. For each sample, productive Simpson clonality was calculated as the square root of Simpson's diversity index over productive rearrangements. This is the immuneACCESS table as TCRdb keeps it, with only in-frame sequences that have V and J called. A part of the clones is gone; compared with another copy, unresolved V genes explain less than half, and the rest is unexplained. V, J and clone size derive from that table, while D and trimming were established from the DNA sequence. Counted in this sample were approximately 150,000 clones; more than 75% of them appeared once. Roughly 2.4% of the sample belongs to the ten largest clones.

The germline V gene specifies KGHSH as CDR1 and LQKENI as CDR2. Spanning cysteine to phenylalanine, the CDR3 consists of 15 amino acids. Only CDR3 DNA is held: 45 bases, read in frame from base 1. The V end gives up 2 bases and the J end 0 bases, leaving 1 base in the junction not matched to a gene. At one collaborating source in Seattle, patients were enrolled during active infection and were followed longitudinally through the course of disease. Each collaborating institution followed its own protocols to collect whole blood in K2EDTA tubes. For TCRbeta analysis, collaborators shipped samples as frozen whole blood, isolated PBMCs, or DNA extracted from either of those sample types. General findings and caveats noted by the study authors: Clinical and demographic metadata were provided uncurated, with the amount varying by source and participant.

This clone was picked up one time. Its recognized antigen is unknown. The input lacks base qualities; no much larger clone sits a single base away. The material sequenced was peripheral blood. The clonotype was recovered from a woman older than 75 with COVID-19, enrolled during active disease. Recombination linked TRBV18 to TRBJ1-5; 7 of the junction bases match TRBD1. The CDR3 here reads CASSPTGDSNQPQHF. The DNA sequence is as follows: TGTGCCAGCTCACCAACAGGGGATAGCAATCAGCCCCAGCATTTT.